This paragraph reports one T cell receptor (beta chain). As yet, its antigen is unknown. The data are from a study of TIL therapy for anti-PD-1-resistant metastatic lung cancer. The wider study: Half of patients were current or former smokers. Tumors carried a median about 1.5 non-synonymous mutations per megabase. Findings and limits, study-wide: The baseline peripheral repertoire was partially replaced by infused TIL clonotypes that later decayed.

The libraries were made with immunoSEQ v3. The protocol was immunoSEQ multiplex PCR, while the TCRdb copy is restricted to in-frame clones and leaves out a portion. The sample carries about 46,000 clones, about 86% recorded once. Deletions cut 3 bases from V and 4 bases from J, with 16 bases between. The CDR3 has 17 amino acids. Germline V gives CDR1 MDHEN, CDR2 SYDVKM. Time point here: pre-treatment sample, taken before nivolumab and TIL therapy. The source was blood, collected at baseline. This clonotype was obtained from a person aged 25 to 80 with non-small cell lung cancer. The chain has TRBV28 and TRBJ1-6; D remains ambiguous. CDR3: CASSFISNRFYNSPLHF. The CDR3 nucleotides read TGTGCCAGCAGTTTCATCTCCAATCGGTTTTATAATTCACCCCTCCACTTT.